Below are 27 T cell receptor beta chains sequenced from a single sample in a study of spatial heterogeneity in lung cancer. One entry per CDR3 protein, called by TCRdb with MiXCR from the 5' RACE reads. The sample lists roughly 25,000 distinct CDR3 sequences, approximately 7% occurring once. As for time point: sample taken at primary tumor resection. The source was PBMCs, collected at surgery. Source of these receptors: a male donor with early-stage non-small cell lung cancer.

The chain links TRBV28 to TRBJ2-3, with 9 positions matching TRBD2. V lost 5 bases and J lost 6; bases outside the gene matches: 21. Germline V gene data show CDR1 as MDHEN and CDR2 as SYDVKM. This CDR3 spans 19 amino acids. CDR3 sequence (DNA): TGTGCCAGCAGTAGTCGACAAAAGAGTGGAGCGGGGGGCCTGGATACGCAGTATTTT. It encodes CASSSRQKSGAGGLDTQYF.

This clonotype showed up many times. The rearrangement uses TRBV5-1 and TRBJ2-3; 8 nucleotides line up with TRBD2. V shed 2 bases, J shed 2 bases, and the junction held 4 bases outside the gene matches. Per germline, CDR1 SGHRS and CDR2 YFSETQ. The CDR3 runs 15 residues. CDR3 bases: TGCGCCAGCAGCTTCGGGGGGGCACACACAGATACGCAGTATTTT. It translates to CASSFGGAHTDTQYF.

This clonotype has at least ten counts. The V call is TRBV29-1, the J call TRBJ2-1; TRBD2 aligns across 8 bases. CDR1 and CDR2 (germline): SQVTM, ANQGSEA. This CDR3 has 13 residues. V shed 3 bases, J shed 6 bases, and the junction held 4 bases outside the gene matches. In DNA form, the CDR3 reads TGCAGCGTTGAGGGACTAGTTGGCAATGAGCAGTTCTTC. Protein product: CSVEGLVGNEQFF.

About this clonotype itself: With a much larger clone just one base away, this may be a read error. The CDR3 DNA sequence: TGTGCCAGCACTGGTCCCAGGGCGCCCTACGAGCAGTACTTC. Protein product: CASTGPRAPYEQYF. The chain carries TRBV2 and TRBJ2-7; possibly TRBD1 for D (5 bases). The CDR3 runs to 14 residues. Germline V gene lookup returns CDR1 SNHLY and CDR2 FYNNEI. V was cut by 7 bases and J by 2 bases, with 15 bases left in between.

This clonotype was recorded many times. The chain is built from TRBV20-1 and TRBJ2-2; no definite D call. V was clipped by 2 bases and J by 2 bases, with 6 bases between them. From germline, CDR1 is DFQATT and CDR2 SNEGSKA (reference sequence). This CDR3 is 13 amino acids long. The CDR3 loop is CSARRSNTGELFF. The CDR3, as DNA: TGCAGTGCTAGAAGGAGTAACACCGGGGAGCTGTTTTTT.

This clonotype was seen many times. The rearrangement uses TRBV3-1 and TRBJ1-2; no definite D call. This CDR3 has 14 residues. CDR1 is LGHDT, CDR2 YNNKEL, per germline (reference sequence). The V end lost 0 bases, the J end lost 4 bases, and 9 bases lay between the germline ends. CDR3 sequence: CASSQDVRSYGYTF. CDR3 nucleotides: TGTGCCAGCAGCCAAGATGTGAGGAGCTATGGCTACACCTTC.

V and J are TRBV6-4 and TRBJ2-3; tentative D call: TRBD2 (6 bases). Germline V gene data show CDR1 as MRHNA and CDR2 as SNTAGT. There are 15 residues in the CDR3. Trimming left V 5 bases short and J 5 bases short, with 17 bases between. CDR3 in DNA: TGTGCCAGCAGTCTAGACCCGGGGGTCAGAGATACGCAGTATTTT. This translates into CASSLDPGVRDTQYF.

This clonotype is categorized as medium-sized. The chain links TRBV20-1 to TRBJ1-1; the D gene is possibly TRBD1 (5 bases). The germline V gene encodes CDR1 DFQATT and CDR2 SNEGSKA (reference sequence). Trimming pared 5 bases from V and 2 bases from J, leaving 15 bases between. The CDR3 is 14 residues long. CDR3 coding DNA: TGCAGTGCTGCCCCCCCCGACAGTAACACTGAAGCTTTCTTT. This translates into CSAAPPDSNTEAFF.

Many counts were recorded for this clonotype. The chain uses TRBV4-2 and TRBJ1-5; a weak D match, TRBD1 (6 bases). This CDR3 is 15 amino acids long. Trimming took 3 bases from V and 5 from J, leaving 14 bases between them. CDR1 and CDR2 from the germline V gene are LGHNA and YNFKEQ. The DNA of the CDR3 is TGTGCCAGCAGCCAGTCGTGGGACATAGATCAGCCCCAGCATTTT. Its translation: CASSQSWDIDQPQHF.

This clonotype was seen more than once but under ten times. CDR3 DNA sequence: TGTGCCAGCGGGGAACAGGGATATCAGCCCCAGCATTTT. This codes for CASGEQGYQPQHF. This chain uses TRBV6-2 or TRBV6-3 with TRBJ1-5; a weak D match, TRBD1 (6 bases). Germline V gene lookup returns CDR1 MNHEY and CDR2 SVGEGT. The V and J ends lost 8 bases and 5 bases respectively, with 13 bases between them. The CDR3 length is 13 residues.

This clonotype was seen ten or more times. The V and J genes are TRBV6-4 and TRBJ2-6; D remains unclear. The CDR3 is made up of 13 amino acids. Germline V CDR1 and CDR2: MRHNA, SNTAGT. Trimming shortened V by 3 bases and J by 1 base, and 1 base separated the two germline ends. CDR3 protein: CASSESGANVLTF. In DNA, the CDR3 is TGTGCCAGCAGTGAATCTGGGGCCAACGTCCTGACTTTC.

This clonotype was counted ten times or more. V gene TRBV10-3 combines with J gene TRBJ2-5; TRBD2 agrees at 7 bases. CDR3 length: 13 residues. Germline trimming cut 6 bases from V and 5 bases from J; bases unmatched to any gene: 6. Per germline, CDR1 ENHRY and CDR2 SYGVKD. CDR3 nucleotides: TGTGCCATCAGCTCGGGGGGTGGGGAGACCCAGTACTTC. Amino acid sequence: CAISSGGGETQYF.

CDR3: CSAARDRDGIQYF. In DNA, the CDR3 is TGCAGTGCTGCCCGGGACAGGGACGGCATTCAGTACTTC. The chain combines TRBV20-1 with TRBJ2-4, with TRBD1 matching 9 bases. CDR3 length equals 13 residues. Trimming at V came to 5 bases and at J to 9 bases, leaving 8 bases not matched to a gene. Per germline, CDR1 DFQATT and CDR2 SNEGSKA (reference sequence).

The CDR3 protein is CASSFTSGSRRPYNEQFF. The CDR3, as DNA: TGTGCCAGCAGTTTTACTAGCGGGAGTAGGAGGCCCTACAATGAGCAGTTCTTC. The chain has TRBV12-3 or TRBV12-4 and TRBJ2-1, with 11 nucleotides matching TRBD2. This CDR3 region has 18 residues. V lost 3 bases to trimming and J lost 2 bases; unmatched junction nucleotides: 9.

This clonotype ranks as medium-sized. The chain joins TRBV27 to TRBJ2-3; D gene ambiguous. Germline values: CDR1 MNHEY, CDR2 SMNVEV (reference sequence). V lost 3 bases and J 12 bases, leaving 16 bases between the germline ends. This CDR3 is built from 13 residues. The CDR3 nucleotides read TGTGCCAGCAGTTTTTCGCCTCTCTACACCCAGTATTTT. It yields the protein CASSFSPLYTQYF.

The chain's CDR3 is CASSLWAGNEQFF. The DNA of the CDR3 is TGTGCCAGCAGTTTATGGGCAGGCAATGAGCAGTTCTTC. The J gene is TRBJ2-1, the V gene TRBV27; D is ambiguous. The CDR3 loop spans 13 amino acids. The germline CDR1 and CDR2 sequences are MNHEY and SMNVEV (reference sequence). V lost 1 base and J lost 6, with 7 bases in between.

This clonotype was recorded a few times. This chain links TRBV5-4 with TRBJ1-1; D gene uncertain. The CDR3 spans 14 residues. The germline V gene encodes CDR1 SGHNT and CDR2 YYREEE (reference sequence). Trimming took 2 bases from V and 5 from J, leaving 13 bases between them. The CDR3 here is CASSLGGFGTEAFF. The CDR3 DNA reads TGTGCCAGCAGCTTAGGAGGGTTTGGAACTGAAGCTTTCTTT.

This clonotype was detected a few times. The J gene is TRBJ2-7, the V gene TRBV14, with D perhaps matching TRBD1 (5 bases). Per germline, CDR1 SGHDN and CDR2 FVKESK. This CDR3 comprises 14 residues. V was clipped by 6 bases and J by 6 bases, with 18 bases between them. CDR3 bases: TGTGCCAGCAGACCTCAGGGAAGCCGTGTCGAGCAGTACTTC. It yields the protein CASRPQGSRVEQYF.

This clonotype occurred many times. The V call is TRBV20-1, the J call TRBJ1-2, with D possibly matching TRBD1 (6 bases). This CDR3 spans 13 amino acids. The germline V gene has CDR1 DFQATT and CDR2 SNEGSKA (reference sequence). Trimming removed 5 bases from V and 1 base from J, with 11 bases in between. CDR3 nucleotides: TGCAGTGCTTATAGGACAGTTAACTATGGCTACACCTTC. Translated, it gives CSAYRTVNYGYTF.

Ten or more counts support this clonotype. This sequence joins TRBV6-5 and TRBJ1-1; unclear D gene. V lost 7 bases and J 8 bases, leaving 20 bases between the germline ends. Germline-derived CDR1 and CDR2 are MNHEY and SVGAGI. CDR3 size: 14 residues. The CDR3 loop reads CASIPGGSTLEAFF. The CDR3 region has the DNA TGTGCCAGCATACCCGGAGGGTCAACCCTGGAAGCTTTCTTT.

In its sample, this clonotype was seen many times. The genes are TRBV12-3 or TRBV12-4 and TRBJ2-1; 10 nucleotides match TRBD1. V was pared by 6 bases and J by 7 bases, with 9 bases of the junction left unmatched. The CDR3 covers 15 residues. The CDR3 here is CASSPPGTGDNEQFF. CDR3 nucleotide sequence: TGTGCCAGCAGCCCACCGGGGACAGGGGATAATGAGCAGTTCTTC.

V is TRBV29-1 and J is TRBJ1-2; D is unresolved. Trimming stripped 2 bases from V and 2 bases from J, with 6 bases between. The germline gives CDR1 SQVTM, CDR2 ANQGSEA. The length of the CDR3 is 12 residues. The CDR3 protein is CSVEPENYGYTF. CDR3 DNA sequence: TGCAGCGTTGAACCGGAAAACTATGGCTACACCTTC.

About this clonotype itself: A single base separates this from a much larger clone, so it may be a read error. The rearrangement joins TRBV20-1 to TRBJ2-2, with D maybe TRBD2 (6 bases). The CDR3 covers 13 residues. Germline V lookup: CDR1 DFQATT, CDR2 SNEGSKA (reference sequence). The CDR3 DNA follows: TGCAGTGTTAGAGATAGCGGCGCCGGGGAGCTGTTTTTT. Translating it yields CSVRDSGAGELFF.

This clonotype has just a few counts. The CDR3 DNA is TGCGCCAGCAGCTTAGGGCCACAGAGAACTACCTACGAGCAGTACTTC. As protein: CASSLGPQRTTYEQYF. The chain links TRBV5-1 to TRBJ2-7; no firm D call. This CDR3 has 16 residues. V lost 2 bases and J 2 bases, leaving 17 bases between the germline ends. Germline V gives CDR1 SGHRS, CDR2 YFSETQ. The whole variable domain, remainder taken from reference TRBV5-1 and TRBJ2-7, is KAGVTQTPRYLIKTRGQQVTLSCSPISGHRSVSWYQQTPGQGLQFLFEYFSETQRNKGNFPGRFSGRQFSNSRSEMNVSTLELGDSALYLCASSLGPQRTTYEQYFGPGTRLTVT.

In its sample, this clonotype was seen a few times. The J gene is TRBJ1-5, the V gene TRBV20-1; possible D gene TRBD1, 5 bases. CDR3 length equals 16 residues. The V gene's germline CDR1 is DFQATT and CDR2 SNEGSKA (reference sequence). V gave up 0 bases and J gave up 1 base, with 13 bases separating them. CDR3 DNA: TGCAGTGCTAGAGACGGTAGACAGAGCAGCAATCAGCCCCAGCATTTT. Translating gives CSARDGRQSSNQPQHF.

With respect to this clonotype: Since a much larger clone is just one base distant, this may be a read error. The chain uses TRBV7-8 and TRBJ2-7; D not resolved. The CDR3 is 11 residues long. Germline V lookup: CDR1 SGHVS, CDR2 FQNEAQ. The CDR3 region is CAGSPGREQYF. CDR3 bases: TGTGCCGGCAGCCCAGGAAGGGAGCAGTACTTC.

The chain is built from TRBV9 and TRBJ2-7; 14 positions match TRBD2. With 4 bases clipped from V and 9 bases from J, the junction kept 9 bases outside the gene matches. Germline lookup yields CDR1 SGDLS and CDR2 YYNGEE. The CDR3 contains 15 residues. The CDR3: CASSPTSGRALGQYF. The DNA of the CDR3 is TGTGCCAGCAGCCCGACTAGCGGGAGGGCCCTCGGGCAGTACTTC.